This TCR beta chain was observed in a study of Graves' ophthalmopathy and Graves' hyperthyroidism (dated by TCRdb to 2016 to 2018). At the level of the whole study: Peripheral blood was collected at initial diagnosis, before any treatment. To explore V-J signatures that distinguish ophthalmopathy from hyperthyroidism, a discovery set of 100 patients was enrolled, made up of around 40 with ophthalmopathy and some 60 with stable hyperthyroidism. Following sample collection, hyperthyroidism patients were given methimazole at a starting dose of 30 mg daily, and ophthalmopathy patients were given high-dose intravenous methylprednisolone. For independent validation, a separate cohort was made up of fewer than 20 hyperthyroidism patients plus 17 patients who later progressed from hyperthyroidism to ophthalmopathy. The 100 or so discovery patients were randomly split 7:3 into training and test sets. In over 5 hyperthyroidism patients, the T-cell repertoires found in thyroid tissue were compared with those found in blood. The study used signatures of the TCR beta repertoire to tell Graves' ophthalmopathy apart from Graves' hyperthyroidism and to predict which patients would progress to ophthalmopathy. In total, 135 blood samples were TCR-sequenced: 40 to 45 ophthalmopathy, some 75 hyperthyroidism and about 17 hyperthyroidism-to-ophthalmopathy patients. Broad study findings and their caveats: Most of the expanded thyroid clonotypes with a frequency above 0.001 were also detected in blood, and it was suggested that the thyroid immune response may be reflected by blood repertoires. In validation, the model predicted ophthalmopathy progression with nearly 71% sensitivity and around 72% specificity; some twelve predicted patients were CT-confirmed with GO in a median of around 6 months. Sample size was not statistically predetermined, and group allocation was not concealed from the investigators. The 13-signature model separated ophthalmopathy from stable hyperthyroidism with approximately 90% sensitivity and around 81% specificity in cross-validation, and 80%/75% in the test set.

Hyperthyroidism was defined as stable when no progression to ophthalmopathy occurred within 18 months of follow-up. The hyperthyroidism patients were 18 to 65 years old and newly diagnosed, with a disease duration of less than 2 months. Anyone with other autoimmune diseases, uncontrolled infections, pregnancy or lactation was excluded from the study. Diagnosis was based on clinical symptoms, serum thyroxine, TRAb, thyroid ultrasound and orbital computed tomography. Ficoll-Paque density gradient centrifugation was used to isolate PBMCs from 8 to 10 ml of fresh peripheral blood. Trizol reagent was used to extract the total RNA, and its quality was then checked on an Agilent 2100 Bioanalyzer. For repertoire sequencing, TCR beta CDR3 regions were amplified from RNA transcripts. HTBI primers and the Qiagen OneStep RT-PCR kit were used in a first-round RT-PCR, which was followed by a second-round multiplex PCR, size selection and purification. Libraries were sequenced paired-end with 100 bp reads on an Illumina HiSeq2000. The authors' pipeline ran thus. SOAPnuke was used to process the reads, throwing out any read that had adapters, had uncalled bases, had a mean Phred below 15, or lacked an exact constant-primer or identifier match. COPE v1.2.5 was used to merge high-quality paired reads. Unique nucleotide sequences were defined as clonotypes and aligned to IMGT TRB V, D and J references using MiTCR v1.1. The analysis was limited to V-J combinations with a frequency above 0.0001, which together covered roughly 99% of the repertoires. A TCR clonal expansion and chaos score per V-J combination was defined as the ratio of F50 clonal expansion to chaos observed in the TCRdist matrix. Features were reduced by Welch's t-statistics and random forest to 10 to 15 V-J combinations, which fed a naive Bayes classifier. The similarity between thyroid and blood repertoires was quantified using the Morisita-Horn index. Clones were called with MiXCR by TCRdb after fastp trimmed the public reads at Q25, and only in-frame beta chains were retained. For every CDR3 protein sequence, its rows merge into one entry that carries the most common genes and DNA. TCRdb's processing, not the authors' own work, is the source of the V and J calls. The table for this sample lists under 800,000 distinct CDR3 sequences; about 20% of them were counted only once. Approximately 7% of the sample is held by the ten biggest clonotypes.

The sample holds a few counts of this clonotype. Its antigen specificity is not known. Per-base qualities were not stored, and no clone one base away is much larger. As encoded in the germline V gene, CDR1 is ENHRY while CDR2 is SYGVKD. The CDR3 goes from the cysteine to the phenylalanine over 16 residues. The only DNA kept is the CDR3, 48 bases in frame from the first base. Trimming takes 0 bases from V and 5 bases from J, and the germline ends sit 17 bases apart. The sequence is built from TRBV10-3 and TRBJ2-7; the D gene could be either TRBD1 or TRBD2, each agreeing at 5 bases. The source material was peripheral blood. The sequence came from a woman aged 18-29 years with stable Graves' hyperthyroidism. Some clones in this sample may be carry-over from other donors' samples. Donor details come from another sample of the same person, matched by shared clones. The DNA sequence follows: TGTGCCATCAGTGAGTCCAGGGACGCTCATGGGGACGAGCAGTACTTC. The translation is CAISESRDAHGDEQYF.